The T cell receptor beta chain described here comes from a study of blood T cell repertoires in COVID-19. Study-wide background: Acute and convalescent COVID-19 specimens originated in the United States, Italy and Spain.

Sequenced by immunoSEQ multiplex PCR; TCRdb stores in-frame clones only, minus some. The table has 11,000 to 15,000 clones, 80% to 90% seen once; the top ten hold 5% to 5.5%. This CDR3 region has 14 residues. V lost 7 bases, J lost 0 bases, and 9 bases lay in between. Looked up from germline, CDR1 is MNHEY and CDR2 is SVGAGI. V and J are TRBV6-5 and TRBJ2-2, with TRBD2 as a possible D gene (5 bases). This TCR was sampled from a human donor in a cohort sampled during active COVID-19. Specimen: peripheral blood. CDR3 sequence (DNA): TGTGCCAGCACCCAGCGGACGAACACCGGGGAGCTGTTTTTT. Protein sequence: CASTQRTNTGELFF.